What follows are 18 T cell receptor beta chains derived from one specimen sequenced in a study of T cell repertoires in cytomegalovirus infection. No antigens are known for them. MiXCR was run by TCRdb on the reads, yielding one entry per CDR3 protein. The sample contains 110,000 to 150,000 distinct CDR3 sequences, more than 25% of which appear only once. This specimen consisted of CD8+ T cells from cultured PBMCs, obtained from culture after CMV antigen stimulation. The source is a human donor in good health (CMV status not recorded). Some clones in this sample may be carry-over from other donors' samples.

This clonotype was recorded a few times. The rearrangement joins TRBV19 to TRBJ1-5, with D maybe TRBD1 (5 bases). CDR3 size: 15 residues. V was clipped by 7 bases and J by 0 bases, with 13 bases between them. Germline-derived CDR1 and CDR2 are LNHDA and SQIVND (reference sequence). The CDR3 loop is CASTVQGFSNQPQHF. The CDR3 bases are TGTGCCAGTACCGTTCAGGGCTTTAGCAATCAGCCCCAGCATTTT.

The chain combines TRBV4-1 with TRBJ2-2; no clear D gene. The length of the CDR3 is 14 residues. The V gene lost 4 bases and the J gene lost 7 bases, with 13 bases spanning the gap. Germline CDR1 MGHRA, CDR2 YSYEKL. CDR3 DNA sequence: TGCGCCAGCAGCCCAAGGCAAGGGTACGGGGAGCTGTTTTTT. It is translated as CASSPRQGYGELFF.

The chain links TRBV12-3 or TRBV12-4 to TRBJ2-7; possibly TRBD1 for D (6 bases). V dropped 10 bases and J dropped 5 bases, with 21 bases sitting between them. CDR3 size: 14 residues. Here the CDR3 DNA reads TGTGCCACCTCCCCGGGGACCTGGGACAACGAGCAGTACTTC. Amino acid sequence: CATSPGTWDNEQYF.

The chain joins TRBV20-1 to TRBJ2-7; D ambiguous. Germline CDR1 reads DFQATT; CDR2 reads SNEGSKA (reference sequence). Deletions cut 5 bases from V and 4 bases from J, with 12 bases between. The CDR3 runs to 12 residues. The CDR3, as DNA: TGCAGTGCTTCATCGGCGTCATACGAGCAGTACTTC. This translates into CSASSASYEQYF.

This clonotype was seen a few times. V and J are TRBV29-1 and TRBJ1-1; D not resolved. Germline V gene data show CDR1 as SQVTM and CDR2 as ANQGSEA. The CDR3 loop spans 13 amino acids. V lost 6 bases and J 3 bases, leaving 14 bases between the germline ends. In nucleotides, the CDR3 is TGCAGCGTATTCGGGTCTGAGGACACTGAAGCTTTCTTT. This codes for CSVFGSEDTEAFF.

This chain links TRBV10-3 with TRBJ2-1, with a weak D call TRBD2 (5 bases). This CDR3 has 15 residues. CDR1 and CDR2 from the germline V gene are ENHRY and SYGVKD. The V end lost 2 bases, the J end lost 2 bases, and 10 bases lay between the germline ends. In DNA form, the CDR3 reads TGTGCCATCAGTGAGGACCCTAGCCCCTACAATGAGCAGTTCTTC. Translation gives CAISEDPSPYNEQFF.

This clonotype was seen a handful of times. Written as DNA, the CDR3 is TGTGCCAGTGGTGGGGGGGGACAAGTGGGCAATCAGCCCCAGCATTTT. Translating gives CASGGGGQVGNQPQHF. This chain connects TRBV19 to TRBJ1-5, with D maybe TRBD1 (6 bases). In germline, CDR1 is LNHDA, CDR2 SQIVND (reference sequence). The CDR3 runs 16 residues. V was shortened by 8 bases and J by 2 bases, with 19 bases between the two germline ends.

CDR3: CASSGKDPILFYEQYF. CDR3 bases: TGTGCCAGCAGTGGAAAGGACCCCATCCTCTTTTACGAGCAGTACTTC. The rearrangement uses TRBV2 and TRBJ2-7; no definite D call. The CDR3 spans 16 residues. Trimming took off 4 bases at V and 4 bases at J, with 20 bases between the two ends. The germline V gene encodes CDR1 SNHLY and CDR2 FYNNEI.

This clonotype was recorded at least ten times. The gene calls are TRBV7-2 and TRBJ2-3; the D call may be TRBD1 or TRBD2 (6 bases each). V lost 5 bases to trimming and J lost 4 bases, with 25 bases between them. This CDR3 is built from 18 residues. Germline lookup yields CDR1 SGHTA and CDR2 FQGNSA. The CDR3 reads CASSGTRGAWGSSDTQYF. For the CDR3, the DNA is TGTGCCAGCAGCGGAACTAGGGGGGCTTGGGGGAGCTCAGATACGCAGTATTTT.

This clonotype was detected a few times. CDR3 region: CASSPIRTGDGYTF. CDR3 in DNA: TGTGCCAGCAGCCCAATCCGGACAGGGGATGGCTACACCTTC. V and J are TRBV11-2 and TRBJ1-2; 9 bases agree with TRBD1. The CDR3 is 14 amino acids. Germline V gives CDR1 SGHAT, CDR2 FQNNGV. Trimming took 5 bases from V and 6 from J; bases not matched to a gene: 7.

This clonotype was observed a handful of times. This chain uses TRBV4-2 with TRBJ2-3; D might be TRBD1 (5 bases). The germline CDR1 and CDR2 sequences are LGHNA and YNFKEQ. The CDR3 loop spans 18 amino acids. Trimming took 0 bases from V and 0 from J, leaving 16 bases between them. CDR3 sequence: CASSQDPTAGFSTDTQYF. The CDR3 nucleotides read TGTGCCAGCAGCCAAGATCCCACCGCAGGGTTTAGCACAGATACGCAGTATTTT.

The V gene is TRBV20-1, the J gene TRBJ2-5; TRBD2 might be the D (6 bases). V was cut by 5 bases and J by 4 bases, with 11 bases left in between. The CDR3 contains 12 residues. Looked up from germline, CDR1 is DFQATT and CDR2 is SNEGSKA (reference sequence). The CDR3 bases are TGCAGTGCTTGGGTGGGGGGAGAGACCCAGTACTTC. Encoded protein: CSAWVGGETQYF.

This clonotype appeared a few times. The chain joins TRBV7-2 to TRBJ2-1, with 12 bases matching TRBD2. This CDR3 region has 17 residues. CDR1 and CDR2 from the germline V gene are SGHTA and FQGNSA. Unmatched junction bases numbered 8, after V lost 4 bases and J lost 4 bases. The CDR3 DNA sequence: TGTGCCAGCAGCTCCAGGACTAGCGGGGTGATTTACAATGAGCAGTTCTTC. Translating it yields CASSSRTSGVIYNEQFF.

CDR3 coding DNA: TGTGCCAGTAGACTTCTCAGCGGGGGAGCTTCCTACAATGAGCAGTTCTTC. Translating it yields CASRLLSGGASYNEQFF. The V gene is TRBV19, the J gene TRBJ2-1; 8 positions match TRBD2. The germline CDR1 and CDR2 sequences are LNHDA and SQIVND (reference sequence). The CDR3 has 17 amino acids. V dropped 6 bases and J dropped 1; count of bases not matched to a gene: 11.

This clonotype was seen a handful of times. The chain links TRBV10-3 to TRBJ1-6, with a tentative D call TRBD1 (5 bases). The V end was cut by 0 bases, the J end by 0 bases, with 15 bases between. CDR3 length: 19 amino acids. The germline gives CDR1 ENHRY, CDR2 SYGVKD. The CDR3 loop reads CAISESSQGSSSYNSPLHF. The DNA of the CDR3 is TGTGCCATCAGTGAGTCGAGCCAGGGATCGAGCTCCTATAATTCACCCCTCCACTTT.

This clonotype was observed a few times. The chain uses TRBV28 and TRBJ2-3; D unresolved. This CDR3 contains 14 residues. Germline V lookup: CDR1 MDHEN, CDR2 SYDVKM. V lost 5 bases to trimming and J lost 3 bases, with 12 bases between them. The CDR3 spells CASSPARFTDTQYF. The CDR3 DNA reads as TGTGCCAGCAGTCCCGCGCGATTTACAGATACGCAGTATTTT. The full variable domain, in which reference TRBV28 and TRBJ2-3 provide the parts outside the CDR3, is DVKVTQSSRYLVKRTGEKVFLECVQDMDHENMFWYRQDPGLGLRLIYFSYDVKMKEKGDIPEGYSVSREKKERFSLILESASTNQTSMYLCASSPARFTDTQYFGPGTRLTVL.

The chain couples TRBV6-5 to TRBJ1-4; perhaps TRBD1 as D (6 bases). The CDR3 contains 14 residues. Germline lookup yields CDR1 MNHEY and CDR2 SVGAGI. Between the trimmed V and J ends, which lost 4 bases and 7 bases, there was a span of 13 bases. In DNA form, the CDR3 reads TGTGCCAGCAGTTCCAGGGGTTTTGGTGAAAAACTGTTTTTT. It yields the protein CASSSRGFGEKLFF.

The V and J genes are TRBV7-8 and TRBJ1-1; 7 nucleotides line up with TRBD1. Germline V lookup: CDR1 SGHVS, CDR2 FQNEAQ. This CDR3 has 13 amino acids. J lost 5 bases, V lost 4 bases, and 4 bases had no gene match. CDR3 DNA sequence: TGTGCCAGCAGCTCCAACAGGGGTACTGAAGCTTTCTTT. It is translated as CASSSNRGTEAFF.